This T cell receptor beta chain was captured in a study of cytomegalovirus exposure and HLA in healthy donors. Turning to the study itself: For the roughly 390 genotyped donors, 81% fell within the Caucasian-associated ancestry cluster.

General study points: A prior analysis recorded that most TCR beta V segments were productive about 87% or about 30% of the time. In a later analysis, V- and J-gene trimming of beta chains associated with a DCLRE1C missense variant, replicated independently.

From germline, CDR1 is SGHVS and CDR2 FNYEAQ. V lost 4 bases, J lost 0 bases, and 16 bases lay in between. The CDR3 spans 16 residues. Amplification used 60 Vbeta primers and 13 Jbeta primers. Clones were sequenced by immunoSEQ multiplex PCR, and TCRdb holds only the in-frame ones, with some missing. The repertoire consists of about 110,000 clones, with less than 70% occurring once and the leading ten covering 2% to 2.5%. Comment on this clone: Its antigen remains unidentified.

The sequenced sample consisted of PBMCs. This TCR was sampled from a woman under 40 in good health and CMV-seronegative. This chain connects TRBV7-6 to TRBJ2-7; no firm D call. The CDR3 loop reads CASSSPLAESSYEQYF. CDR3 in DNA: TGTGCCAGCAGCTCTCCACTCGCGGAGAGCTCCTACGAGCAGTACTTC. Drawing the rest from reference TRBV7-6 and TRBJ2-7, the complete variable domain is GAGVSQSPRYKVTKRGQDVALRCDPISGHVSLYWYRQALGQGPEFLTYFNYEAQQDKSGLPNDRFSAERPEGSISTLTIQRTEQRDSAMYRCASSSPLAESSYEQYFGPGTRLTVT.